Many counts were recorded for the clone carrying this T cell receptor (beta chain). TCRdb re-derived calls from the RT-PCR reads in MiXCR, one entry per CDR3 protein. Found here are about 570,000 distinct CDR3 sequences, around 11% of them singletons; the top ten hold approximately 10%. This sample is drawn from a study of response to subunit inactivated influenza vaccine. The V gene end was trimmed by 10 bases and the J gene end by 7 bases; junction bases not matched to a gene: 9. Germline lookup yields CDR1 ENHRY and CDR2 SYGVKD. The CDR3 has 13 residues. These data also featured in a second study, about T cells expressing NK-cell markers. That report notes: Generation of TCR beta cDNA was performed by 5'RACE template switching incorporating UMIs. Specificity for HCMV among expanded NKG2C+ T cell clones was not established.

This TCR came from a man in his fifties who received an inactivated influenza vaccine. This sample comprised PBMCs from blood, obtained on the day of vaccination. The rearrangement uses TRBV10-3 and TRBJ2-1, with 8 bases fitting TRBD2. CDR3 amino acids: CATSGAGGNEQFF. The CDR3 DNA is TGTGCCACCAGCGGGGCGGGAGGTAATGAGCAGTTCTTC.